These 27 T cell receptor beta chains were sequenced from one sample in a study of long-term antiretroviral therapy in people with HIV. The run of the v3.0 immunoSEQ assay was at survey level. Produced via immunoSEQ multiplex PCR; TCRdb's table is partial and in-frame only. The repertoire holds 25,000 to 30,000 clones, with 84% as singletons. The sample consisted of unsorted PBMCs, taken 0.4 years after starting antiretroviral therapy. Receptors originate from a young man with HIV.

This rearrangement joins TRBV14 to TRBJ2-1, with D hard to call. This CDR3 comprises 16 residues. CDR1 and CDR2 (germline): SGHDN, FVKESK. Deletions cut 4 bases from V and 3 bases from J, with 16 bases between. The CDR3, as DNA: TGTGCCAGCAGCCCGACCAAGGGCCCGGACTACAATGAGCAGTTCTTC. Protein: CASSPTKGPDYNEQFF.

This chain uses TRBV13 with TRBJ2-2; D remains ambiguous. CDR3 length equals 15 residues. V was shortened by 2 bases and J by 6 bases, with 13 bases between the two germline ends. Germline CDR1 PRHDT, CDR2 FYEKMQ (reference sequence). The CDR3 spells CASSLSRPQPGELFF. The CDR3 DNA sequence: TGTGCCAGCAGCTTATCCAGGCCCCAACCCGGGGAGCTGTTTTTT.

The V and J genes are TRBV7-9 and TRBJ2-2, with 9 nucleotides matching TRBD1. The CDR3 loop spans 15 amino acids. Germline V gene data show CDR1 as SEHNR and CDR2 as FQNEAQ (reference sequence). V shed 5 bases, J shed 5 bases, and the junction held 6 bases outside the gene matches. CDR3 nucleotide sequence: TGTGCCAGCAGCCCACAGGGGGCGTCAACCGGGGAGCTGTTTTTT. It is translated as CASSPQGASTGELFF.

The chain has TRBV29-1 and TRBJ2-5; maybe TRBD2 (5 bases). This CDR3 has 15 amino acids. CDR1 is SQVTM and CDR2 is ANQGSEA in the germline V gene. The V gene lost 1 base and the J gene lost 2 bases, with 14 bases spanning the gap. CDR3 sequence reads: CSVEVGSGLQETQYF. CDR3 bases: TGCAGCGTTGAAGTGGGGAGCGGTCTTCAAGAGACCCAGTACTTC.

This clone showed up just once. This chain connects TRBV9 to TRBJ2-1, with 7 bases fitting TRBD2. The CDR3 runs 14 residues. V gave up 3 bases and J gave up 3 bases; unmatched junction bases: 3. Germline V gene lookup returns CDR1 SGDLS and CDR2 YYNGEE. In nucleotides, the CDR3 is TGTGCCAGCAGCGGAGCGGGACGCTACAATGAGCAGTTCTTC. Residues: CASSGAGRYNEQFF. Using reference TRBV9 and TRBJ2-1 for the parts outside the CDR3, the full variable domain is DSGVTQTPKHLITATGQRVTLRCSPRSGDLSVYWYQQSLDQGLQFLIQYYNGEERAKGNILERFSAQQFPDLHSELNLSSLELGDSALYFCASSGAGRYNEQFFGPGTRLTVL.

The chain joins TRBV7-9 to TRBJ2-1; D assignment may be TRBD1 or TRBD2 (5 bases each). The V end was cut by 5 bases, the J end by 4 bases, with 15 bases between. The V gene's germline CDR1 is SEHNR and CDR2 FQNEAQ (reference sequence). The CDR3 contains 15 residues. The CDR3 sequence: CASSPARGKYNEQFF. The DNA for the CDR3 is TGTGCCAGCAGCCCCGCGAGGGGAAAGTACAATGAGCAGTTCTTC.

This clone was seen only once. The chain recombines TRBV5-1 with TRBJ2-7; a weak D match, TRBD1 (6 bases). V was trimmed by 0 bases and J by 1 base, leaving 14 bases between them. The CDR3 has 16 residues. Germline V gene data show CDR1 as SGHRS and CDR2 as YFSETQ. CDR3 amino acids: CASSLAPDRQSYEQYF. The CDR3 nucleotides are TGCGCCAGCAGCTTGGCCCCCGACAGGCAATCCTACGAGCAGTACTTC.

This sequence joins TRBV28 and TRBJ2-3; 8 bases map to TRBD2. Germline V lookup: CDR1 MDHEN, CDR2 SYDVKM. The ends lost 4 bases at V and 5 bases at J; junction bases unmatched: 8. The CDR3 covers 15 residues. The CDR3: CASSSPGGPGDTQYF. As DNA, the CDR3 is TGTGCCAGCAGTTCGCCGGGAGGGCCAGGAGATACGCAGTATTTT.

V gene TRBV5-6 combines with J gene TRBJ2-3, with D unclear. There are 11 residues in the CDR3. Germline CDR1 is SGHDT and CDR2 is YYEEEE. Trimming cost V 4 bases and J 3 bases, with 3 bases left between them. CDR3 sequence: CASSTTDTQYF. The DNA for the CDR3 is TGTGCCAGCAGCACAACAGATACGCAGTATTTT. Full variable domain (missing parts from reference TRBV5-6 and TRBJ2-3): DAGVTQSPTHLIKTRGQQVTLRCSPKSGHDTVSWYQQALGQGPQFIFQYYEEEERQRGNFPDRFSGHQFPNYSSELNVNALLLGDSALYLCASSTTDTQYFGPGTRLTVL.

The chain is built from TRBV28 and TRBJ1-4; D not certain. The V end was cut by 3 bases, the J end by 8 bases, with 13 bases between. CDR3 length: 14 amino acids. Germline-derived CDR1 and CDR2 are MDHEN and SYDVKM. The CDR3 DNA follows: TGTGCCAGCAGTTTTGAGCGGGGAAGGGAAAAACTGTTTTTT. This encodes CASSFERGREKLFF.

This rearrangement joins TRBV6-5 to TRBJ1-1, with a weak D call TRBD1 (6 bases). The V end lost 2 bases, the J end lost 5 bases, and 15 bases lay between the germline ends. Per the germline V gene, CDR1 is MNHEY and CDR2 is SVGAGI. The CDR3 is made up of 15 amino acids. The CDR3 DNA reads as TGTGCCAGCAGTTACGGAGACAGGCGGAGAACTGAAGCTTTCTTT. It specifies CASSYGDRRRTEAFF.

This chain joins TRBV9 and TRBJ2-3, with 14 bases aligning to TRBD2. In germline, CDR1 is SGDLS, CDR2 YYNGEE. V lost 2 bases, J lost 8 bases, and 10 bases stayed unmatched. The length of the CDR3 is 17 residues. CDR3 sequence (DNA): TGTGCCAGCAGCGTCACCGGGACTAGCGGGAGTTCGGGTACGCAGTATTTT. Translating gives CASSVTGTSGSSGTQYF. The whole variable domain, filled in from reference TRBV9 and TRBJ2-3, reads DSGVTQTPKHLITATGQRVTLRCSPRSGDLSVYWYQQSLDQGLQFLIQYYNGEERAKGNILERFSAQQFPDLHSELNLSSLELGDSALYFCASSVTGTSGSSGTQYFGPGTRLTVL.

V gene TRBV7-6 combines with J gene TRBJ2-7, with 9 nucleotides matching TRBD2. CDR1 is SGHVS, CDR2 FNYEAQ, per germline. Germline trimming cut 5 bases from V and 2 bases from J; bases unmatched to any gene: 4. The CDR3 has 14 amino acids. CDR3 protein: CASSPTSGTYEQYF. The CDR3 DNA reads as TGTGCCAGCAGCCCGACTAGCGGAACCTACGAGCAGTACTTC.

The V gene is TRBV5-1, the J gene TRBJ2-7; 8 nucleotides agree with TRBD1. The CDR3 is 15 residues long. Per germline, CDR1 SGHRS and CDR2 YFSETQ. J was trimmed by 3 bases and V by 1 base; bases with no gene match: 6. CDR3 coding DNA: TGCGCCAGCAGCTTGTTCCGGGACAGGATCTACGAGCAGTACTTC. Its protein product is CASSLFRDRIYEQYF.

A remark on this clone: At one of its ends the junction is not consistent with the germline gene, which may arise from a read error. This chain uses TRBV7-9 with TRBJ2-7, with TRBD1 matching over 11 bases. The CDR3 length is 14 residues. Germline lookup yields CDR1 SEHNR and CDR2 FQNEAQ (reference sequence). The CDR3 sequence: CASTSDRGPYGQYF. The CDR3 coding sequence is TGTGCCAGCACTTCGGACAGGGGGCCCTACGGGCAGTACTTC. The whole variable domain, remainder taken from reference TRBV7-9 and TRBJ2-7, is DTGVSQNPRHKITKRGQNVTFRCDPISEHNRLYWYRQTLGQGPEFLTYFQNEAQLEKSRLLSDRFSAERPKGSFSTLEIQRTEQGDSAMYLCASTSDRGPYGQYFGPGTRLTVT.

This sequence joins TRBV19 and TRBJ2-7, with 7 bases identical to TRBD1. The CDR3 totals 14 residues. Germline trimming cut 5 bases from V and 2 bases from J; bases unmatched to any gene: 6. The V gene's germline CDR1 is LNHDA and CDR2 SQIVND (reference sequence). The CDR3 is CASSLSGTAYEQYF. As DNA, the CDR3 is TGTGCCAGTAGTTTATCCGGGACAGCCTACGAGCAGTACTTC.

The chain joins TRBV7-8 to TRBJ2-1, with 9 bases matching TRBD1. Trimming removed 5 bases from V and 4 bases from J; junction bases left unmatched: 9. Germline V gene data show CDR1 as SGHVS and CDR2 as FQNEAQ. CDR3 length equals 16 residues. DNA of the CDR3: TGTGCCAGCAGCCCCGCCGGGACAGGGATTTACAATGAGCAGTTCTTC. Amino acids: CASSPAGTGIYNEQFF.

This chain joins TRBV6-1 and TRBJ2-2; a weak D match, TRBD2 (5 bases). V lost 4 bases to trimming and J lost 3 bases, with 18 bases between them. Germline V lookup: CDR1 MNHNS, CDR2 SASEGT. This CDR3 has 17 amino acids. The CDR3 DNA reads TGTGCCAGCAGTGTCTCACTAAGCGGCCATTACACCGGGGAGCTGTTTTTT. Its protein is CASSVSLSGHYTGELFF.

This clone appeared a few times. The CDR3 sequence is CASSLEGTAEQYF. In nucleotides, the CDR3 is TGTGCCAGCAGCTTAGAAGGGACAGCCGAGCAGTACTTC. The chain recombines TRBV11-3 with TRBJ2-7; 7 bases agree with TRBD1. Looked up from germline, CDR1 is SGHNT and CDR2 is YENEEA. V gave up 0 bases and J gave up 6 bases; unmatched junction bases: 2. CDR3 length: 13 residues.

The chain uses TRBV5-1 and TRBJ2-7, with unresolved D. Trimming removed 4 bases from V and 5 bases from J, with 13 bases in between. Germline V gene data show CDR1 as SGHRS and CDR2 as YFSETQ. The CDR3 contains 13 residues. In nucleotides, the CDR3 is TGCGCCAGCAGCCCGGCCAAAGGGAACGAGCAGTACTTC. Its protein is CASSPAKGNEQYF.

This CDR3 is CASSFSYEQYF. In nucleotides, the CDR3 is TGTGCCAGCAGCTTTTCCTACGAGCAGTACTTC. This sequence joins TRBV7-8 and TRBJ2-7, with D unresolved. The V end lost 3 bases, the J end lost 1 base, and 1 base lay between the germline ends. Looked up from germline, CDR1 is SGHVS and CDR2 is FQNEAQ. There are 11 residues in the CDR3.

The rearrangement uses TRBV9 and TRBJ1-3, with a possible D match to TRBD1 (6 bases). This CDR3 spans 14 amino acids. Germline CDR1 and CDR2: SGDLS and YYNGEE. Deletions cut 0 bases from V and 4 bases from J, with 8 bases between. CDR3 sequence reads: CASSVDQGGNTIYF. CDR3 DNA: TGTGCCAGCAGCGTAGACCAGGGGGGAAACACCATATATTTT. Filled out from reference TRBV9 and TRBJ1-3, the complete variable domain reads DSGVTQTPKHLITATGQRVTLRCSPRSGDLSVYWYQQSLDQGLQFLIQYYNGEERAKGNILERFSAQQFPDLHSELNLSSLELGDSALYFCASSVDQGGNTIYFGEGSWLTVV.

The chain couples TRBV27 to TRBJ1-1; no firm D call. V was shortened by 2 bases and J by 4 bases, with 8 bases between the two germline ends. Germline CDR1 reads MNHEY; CDR2 reads SMNVEV (reference sequence). The CDR3 is 13 amino acids. CDR3 bases: TGTGCCAGCAGTTTAGGGTATCGCACTGAAGCTTTCTTT. The encoded protein is CASSLGYRTEAFF.

V gene TRBV18 combines with J gene TRBJ1-2; a possible D gene is TRBD1 (6 bases). Per the germline V gene, CDR1 is KGHSH and CDR2 is LQKENI. The ends were cut back, 3 bases at V and 2 bases at J, with 22 bases in the middle. The CDR3 spans 18 residues. The chain's CDR3 is CASSPSTQGSPRNYGYTF. The CDR3 region has the DNA TGTGCCAGCTCACCGTCGACACAGGGCTCGCCGAGGAACTATGGCTACACCTTC.

The V call is TRBV29-1, the J call TRBJ1-1, with a weak D call TRBD1 (6 bases). Looked up from germline, CDR1 is SQVTM and CDR2 is ANQGSEA. The V end was cut by 2 bases, the J end by 11 bases, with 12 bases between. The CDR3 totals 11 residues. The CDR3, as DNA: TGCAGCGTTGAAATAGGGCAGGGGGCTTTCTTT. Residues: CSVEIGQGAFF. The variable domain in full, with the rest retrieved from reference TRBV29-1 and TRBJ1-1, is SAVISQKPSRDICQRGTSLTIQCQVDSQVTMMFWYRQQPGQSLTLIATANQGSEATYESGFVIDKFPISRPNLTFSTLTVSNMSPEDSSIYLCSVEIGQGAFFGQGTRLTVV.

The CDR3 protein is CASSSGQSYEQYF. The CDR3 DNA is TGTGCCAGCAGCTCAGGACAATCCTACGAGCAGTACTTC. The rearrangement uses TRBV11-2 and TRBJ2-7; TRBD1 might be the D (5 bases). The CDR3 loop spans 13 amino acids. The V and J ends lost 4 bases and 1 base respectively, with 8 bases between them. CDR1 is SGHAT, CDR2 FQNNGV, per germline.

The rearrangement joins TRBV9 to TRBJ2-1; 11 nucleotides align to TRBD2. V gave up 4 bases and J gave up 10 bases; unmatched junction bases: 10. Germline CDR1 reads SGDLS; CDR2 reads YYNGEE. The CDR3 totals 15 residues. The CDR3 protein is CASSKLAGDHVEQFF. DNA for the CDR3: TGTGCCAGCAGCAAACTAGCGGGAGACCACGTGGAGCAGTTCTTC.